Presented here are 31 T cell receptor beta chains from one specimen sequenced in a study of sequential checkpoint blockade in melanoma. The sample's treatment: randomized to nivolumab then ipilimumab (arm A) or the reverse (arm B). The protocol was immunoSEQ multiplex PCR, while the TCRdb copy is restricted to in-frame clones and leaves out a portion. The table shows tens of thousands of clones, with 84% occurring only once. The sequencing here drew on CD8+ T cells sorted from blood (inferred from file names), taken from a patient given nivolumab and ipilimumab in sequence. All receptors derive from a human donor with melanoma.

The chain links TRBV9 to TRBJ1-1; no clear D gene. This CDR3 contains 11 residues. Germline CDR1 and CDR2: SGDLS and YYNGEE. The V gene lost 0 bases and the J gene lost 7 bases, with 4 bases spanning the gap. The CDR3 DNA reads as TGTGCCAGCAGCGTAGCCGGTGAAGCTTTCTTT. Its protein product is CASSVAGEAFF.

This sequence joins TRBV2 and TRBJ1-2; no clear D. The germline V gene has CDR1 SNHLY and CDR2 FYNNEI. This CDR3 is built from 16 residues. The V end was cut by 2 bases, the J end by 4 bases, with 17 bases between. The CDR3 DNA sequence: TGTGCCAGCAGTGAACCTGATCAGGTGACCCTCTATGGCTACACCTTC. The encoded protein is CASSEPDQVTLYGYTF.

J is TRBJ2-2 and V is TRBV29-1, with 7 positions matching TRBD2. The CDR3 contains 12 residues. Germline CDR1 SQVTM, CDR2 ANQGSEA. The V gene end was trimmed by 6 bases and the J gene end by 5 bases; junction bases not matched to a gene: 3. CDR3 bases: TGCAGCGTAATGGGGGGGACCGGGGAGCTGTTTTTT. This gives the protein CSVMGGTGELFF.

CDR3: CASSFRGATNEKLFF. The CDR3 DNA reads as TGTGCCAGCAGTTTCCGGGGAGCCACTAATGAAAAACTGTTTTTT. The chain employs TRBV28 and TRBJ1-4; no reliable D call. This CDR3 contains 15 residues. V was pared by 3 bases and J by 2 bases, with 10 bases between. Per the germline V gene, CDR1 is MDHEN and CDR2 is SYDVKM. Complete variable domain (other parts from reference TRBV28 and TRBJ1-4): DVKVTQSSRYLVKRTGEKVFLECVQDMDHENMFWYRQDPGLGLRLIYFSYDVKMKEKGDIPEGYSVSREKKERFSLILESASTNQTSMYLCASSFRGATNEKLFFGSGTQLSVL.

The V call is TRBV28, the J call TRBJ2-7, with D perhaps matching TRBD2 (6 bases). CDR3 length equals 12 residues. Trimming took off 7 bases at V and 5 bases at J, with 12 bases between the two ends. CDR1 MDHEN and CDR2 SYDVKM come from the germline V gene. CDR3 bases: TGTGCCAGCAAGGAGGGATACCACGAGCAGTACTTC. Protein sequence: CASKEGYHEQYF.

The chain uses TRBV19 and TRBJ2-5; 7 bases agree with TRBD2. Germline CDR1 is LNHDA and CDR2 is SQIVND (reference sequence). V trimming: 9 bases; J trimming: 4 bases; junction bases outside the gene matches: 8. The CDR3 is made up of 13 amino acids. The CDR3 sequence: CASRTRGLETQYF. The CDR3 DNA reads as TGTGCCAGCCGCACGCGGGGGTTAGAGACCCAGTACTTC.

The J gene is TRBJ1-1, the V gene TRBV5-8; D remains ambiguous. The CDR3 extends over 9 amino acids. The V gene lost 1 base and the J gene lost 10 bases, with 2 bases spanning the gap. CDR1 is SGHTS and CDR2 is YDEGEE in the germline V gene. CDR3 sequence (DNA): TGTGCCAGCAGCTTGCGAGCTTTCTTT. Protein sequence: CASSLRAFF.

The rearrangement joins TRBV27 to TRBJ2-7; 11 bases are shared with TRBD1. V was clipped by 7 bases and J by 7 bases; unmatched bases: 9. CDR3 length equals 14 residues. CDR1 and CDR2 from the germline V gene are MNHEY and SMNVEV (reference sequence). The CDR3: CASIRTGGIGEQYF. The CDR3 region has the DNA TGTGCCAGCATTCGGACAGGGGGCATTGGGGAGCAGTACTTC.

The chain combines TRBV6-6 with TRBJ1-4, with 8 positions matching TRBD1. This CDR3 is built from 14 residues. Germline values: CDR1 MNHNY, CDR2 SVGAGI (reference sequence). V was clipped by 4 bases and J by 8 bases; unmatched bases: 6. In DNA form, the CDR3 reads TGTGCCAGCAGTTTCAGGGGGCTGGTAGAAAAACTGTTTTTT. Translating it yields CASSFRGLVEKLFF.

The chain links TRBV5-6 to TRBJ1-2, with no clear D. The V and J ends lost 2 bases and 6 bases respectively, with 14 bases between them. The CDR3 has 14 amino acids. CDR1 is SGHDT, CDR2 YYEEEE, per germline. The CDR3 nucleotides are TGTGCCAGCAGCTTTGGCGGGCCTTCGAATGGCTACACCTTC. Translated, it gives CASSFGGPSNGYTF.

The chain recombines TRBV6-1 with TRBJ1-1; TRBD1 aligns across 8 bases. Germline V lookup: CDR1 MNHNS, CDR2 SASEGT. Trimming at V came to 1 base and at J to 6 bases, leaving 10 bases not matched to a gene. The CDR3 has 16 residues. The CDR3 spells CASSEVAGGAFAEAFF. The DNA of the CDR3 is TGTGCCAGCAGTGAAGTGGCAGGGGGCGCGTTCGCTGAAGCTTTCTTT.

V and J are TRBV5-4 and TRBJ2-2, with D perhaps TRBD1 (6 bases). V was trimmed by 0 bases and J by 0 bases, leaving 9 bases between them. From germline, CDR1 is SGHNT and CDR2 YYREEE (reference sequence). The CDR3 runs 16 residues. The CDR3 bases are TGTGCCAGCAGCTTGGAGACAGGAGCGAACACCGGGGAGCTGTTTTTT. This gives the protein CASSLETGANTGELFF.

In its sample, this clone was seen once. The chain has TRBV5-6 and TRBJ2-7; 7 bases line up with TRBD1. V shed 3 bases, J shed 0 bases, and the junction held 3 bases outside the gene matches. CDR3 size: 14 residues. CDR1 is SGHDT, CDR2 YYEEEE, per germline. CDR3 sequence: CASSWGTASYEQYF. CDR3 DNA sequence: TGTGCCAGCAGCTGGGGGACAGCCTCCTACGAGCAGTACTTC.

The rearrangement uses TRBV19 and TRBJ2-7; perhaps TRBD1 as D (6 bases). Germline assignment: CDR1 LNHDA and CDR2 SQIVND (reference sequence). Trimming cost V 5 bases and J 1 base, with 15 bases left between them. The CDR3 covers 15 residues. CDR3 residues: CASSPGTRGSYEQYF. CDR3 coding DNA: TGTGCCAGTAGTCCCGGGACAAGGGGTTCCTACGAGCAGTACTTC.

The gene calls are TRBV27 and TRBJ2-1; the match to TRBD2 covers 8 bases. Germline V gives CDR1 MNHEY, CDR2 SMNVEV (reference sequence). This CDR3 spans 13 amino acids. The V and J ends lost 8 bases and 5 bases, in that order; junction bases with no gene match: 5. CDR3 coding DNA: TGTGCCAGCTCACTAGCGGCAAACAATGAGCAGTTCTTC. It is translated as CASSLAANNEQFF.

This chain joins TRBV27 and TRBJ2-7; D might be TRBD2 (6 bases). This CDR3 contains 11 residues. Germline V gives CDR1 MNHEY, CDR2 SMNVEV (reference sequence). Trimming removed 3 bases at V and 6 bases at J, with 6 bases between. CDR3 nucleotides: TGTGCCAGCAGTTTCGGGGGCGAGCAGTACTTC. This sequence encodes CASSFGGEQYF.

The chain carries TRBV4-1 and TRBJ2-2; 8 bases are a match to TRBD1. The junction had 2 bases not matched to a gene; V was cut back by 4 bases and J by 1 base. The CDR3 is 15 amino acids. Germline V gene lookup returns CDR1 MGHRA and CDR2 YSYEKL. The CDR3 protein is CASSPDRGNTGELFF. The CDR3 DNA reads as TGCGCCAGCAGCCCCGACAGGGGGAACACCGGGGAGCTGTTTTTT.

The rearrangement links TRBV5-1 to TRBJ1-1, with 9 positions matching TRBD1. CDR3 length equals 13 residues. J was trimmed by 8 bases and V by 4 bases; bases with no gene match: 6. Germline loops: CDR1 SGHRS, CDR2 YFSETQ. In DNA, the CDR3 is TGCGCCAGCAGCGAGGGACAGGGTATGGAAGCTTTCTTT. Protein product: CASSEGQGMEAFF.

The V and J genes are TRBV29-1 and TRBJ1-1; 7 nucleotides align to TRBD1. This CDR3 is built from 12 residues. The J segment lost 6 bases and the V segment lost 7 bases, leaving 8 bases of the junction unmatched. Germline CDR1 is SQVTM and CDR2 is ANQGSEA. The CDR3 protein is CSGRGNNAEAFF. CDR3 DNA sequence: TGCAGCGGCAGGGGGAATAACGCTGAAGCTTTCTTT.

This clone was counted once. V and J are TRBV27 and TRBJ2-1; D unclear. The CDR3 is made up of 12 amino acids. V lost 6 bases to trimming and J lost 6 bases, with 9 bases between them. CDR1 is MNHEY and CDR2 is SMNVEV in the germline V gene (reference sequence). The CDR3 DNA follows: TGTGCCAGCAGCCTCGGGTCCAATGAGCAGTTCTTC. It translates to CASSLGSNEQFF.

The CDR3 is CASSIATGNTGELFF. The CDR3 bases are TGTGCCAGCAGTATCGCCACAGGGAACACCGGGGAGCTGTTTTTT. This chain uses TRBV5-6 with TRBJ2-2; a possible D gene is TRBD1 (5 bases). This CDR3 contains 15 residues. The germline V gene has CDR1 SGHDT and CDR2 YYEEEE. V lost 5 bases and J 1 base, leaving 12 bases between the germline ends.

The gene calls are TRBV12-5 and TRBJ2-7; the D gene is possibly TRBD2 (7 bases). Between the trimmed V and J ends, which lost 0 bases and 0 bases, there was a span of 18 bases. The CDR3 has 18 amino acids. Germline CDR1 and CDR2: LGHNT and FRNRAP. CDR3 protein: CASGLVVGGPQLSYEQYF. CDR3 nucleotides: TGTGCTAGTGGTTTGGTAGTGGGGGGGCCCCAACTCTCCTACGAGCAGTACTTC.

This chain links TRBV29-1 with TRBJ1-2; tentatively, D is TRBD1 (6 bases). Trimming stripped 7 bases from V and 4 bases from J, with 13 bases between. Germline CDR1 SQVTM, CDR2 ANQGSEA. The CDR3 consists of 12 residues. CDR3 amino acids: CSGATGFYGYTF. The CDR3 nucleotides read TGCAGCGGAGCAACAGGGTTCTATGGCTACACCTTC.

CDR3 residues: CASSPPQGALEQYF. The CDR3 nucleotides read TGTGCCAGCAGCCCGCCACAGGGGGCACTCGAGCAGTACTTC. This sequence joins TRBV7-2 and TRBJ2-7; 9 bases fit TRBD1. In germline, CDR1 is SGHTA, CDR2 FQGNSA. The CDR3 length is 14 residues. The ends lost 5 bases at V and 6 bases at J; junction bases unmatched: 8.

This clone was seen only once. The rearrangement uses TRBV4-1 and TRBJ2-2; no clear D gene. The CDR3 is 14 residues long. Trimming left V 0 bases short and J 6 bases short, with 8 bases between. Germline V lookup: CDR1 MGHRA, CDR2 YSYEKL. The CDR3 region has the DNA TGCGCCAGCAGCCAAGATGAACGGGCCGGGGAGCTGTTTTTT. Translated, it gives CASSQDERAGELFF.

The CDR3 DNA sequence: TGTGCCAGCAGCCGAGCGAGCTCCTACAATGAGCAGTTCTTC. Encoded protein: CASSRASSYNEQFF. V gene TRBV7-8 combines with J gene TRBJ2-1, with unresolved D. Trimming shortened V by 5 bases and J by 0 bases, and 8 bases separated the two germline ends. The V gene's germline CDR1 is SGHVS and CDR2 FQNEAQ. CDR3 size: 14 residues.

This clone showed up just once. The genes are TRBV28 and TRBJ2-5; D remains unclear. The CDR3 is 16 residues long. Germline loops: CDR1 MDHEN, CDR2 SYDVKM. Trimming removed 5 bases at V and 2 bases at J, with 18 bases between. This chain's CDR3 is CASSPIMHQTQETQYF. The CDR3 bases are TGTGCCAGCAGTCCAATAATGCACCAAACTCAAGAGACCCAGTACTTC.

J is TRBJ2-1 and V is TRBV15; 8 nucleotides agree with TRBD2. This CDR3 has 19 residues. The ends lost 3 bases at V and 0 bases at J; junction bases unmatched: 13. CDR1 is LNHNV, CDR2 YYDKDF, per germline (reference sequence). The CDR3 reads CATSREGAAGATSYNEQFF. As DNA, the CDR3 is TGTGCCACCAGCAGGGAGGGTGCAGCGGGGGCCACCTCCTACAATGAGCAGTTCTTC.

This clone was seen a single time. The chain links TRBV5-1 to TRBJ2-1; weak D call: TRBD2 (6 bases). V shed 4 bases and J shed 5 bases, with 13 bases lying between them. The CDR3 spans 14 residues. Germline CDR1 SGHRS, CDR2 YFSETQ. DNA for the CDR3: TGCGCCAGCAGCGGCGGGACGGATAACAATGAGCAGTTCTTC. Amino acids: CASSGGTDNNEQFF.

The chain combines TRBV5-1 with TRBJ1-4; D unclear. CDR1 is SGHRS and CDR2 is YFSETQ in the germline V gene. V lost 2 bases and J 8 bases, leaving 7 bases between the germline ends. The CDR3 is 12 amino acids. In DNA form, the CDR3 reads TGCGCCAGCAGCTTCGATAGCGAAAAACTGTTTTTT. It is translated as CASSFDSEKLFF.

This rearrangement joins TRBV2 to TRBJ1-2; 8 bases are shared with TRBD1. The CDR3 is 13 residues long. V lost 6 bases and J lost 4; bases outside the gene matches: 4. CDR1 and CDR2 (germline): SNHLY, FYNNEI. The CDR3 DNA is TGTGCCAGCAGGACAGGGGCTTTCTATGGCTACACCTTC. It translates to CASRTGAFYGYTF. Based on the CDR3 plus reference TRBV2 and TRBJ1-2, the full variable domain is EPEVTQTPSHQVTQMGQEVILRCVPISNHLYFYWYRQILGQKVEFLVSFYNNEISEKSEIFDDQFSVERPDGSNFTLKIRSTKLEDSAMYFCASRTGAFYGYTFGSGTRLTVV.